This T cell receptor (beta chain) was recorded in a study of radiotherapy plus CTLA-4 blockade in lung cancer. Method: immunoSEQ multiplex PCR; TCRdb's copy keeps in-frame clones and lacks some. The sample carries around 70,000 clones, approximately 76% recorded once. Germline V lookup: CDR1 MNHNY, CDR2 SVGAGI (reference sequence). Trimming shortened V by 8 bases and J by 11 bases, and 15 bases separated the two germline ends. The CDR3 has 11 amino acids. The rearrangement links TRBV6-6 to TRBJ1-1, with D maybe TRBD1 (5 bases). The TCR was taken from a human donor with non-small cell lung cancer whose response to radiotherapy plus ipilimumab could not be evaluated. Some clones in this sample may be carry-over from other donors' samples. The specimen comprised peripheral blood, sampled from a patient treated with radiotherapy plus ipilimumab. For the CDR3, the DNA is TGTGCCAGCCTGGGGGGGACGGGGGCTTTCTTT. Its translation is CASLGGTGAFF.